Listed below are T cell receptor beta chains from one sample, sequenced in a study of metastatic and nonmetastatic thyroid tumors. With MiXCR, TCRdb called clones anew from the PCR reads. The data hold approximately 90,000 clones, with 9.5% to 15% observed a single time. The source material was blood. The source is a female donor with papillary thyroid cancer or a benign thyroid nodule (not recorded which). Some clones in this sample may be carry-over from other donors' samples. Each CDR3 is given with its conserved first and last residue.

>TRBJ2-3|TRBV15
CATRWTSGNTDTQYF
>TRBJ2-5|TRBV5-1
CASSLAASLTQETQYF
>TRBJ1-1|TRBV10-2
CASRGQVTPEAFF
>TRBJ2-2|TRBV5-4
CASSSDRGQGTGELFF
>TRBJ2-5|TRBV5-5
CASSDTGFLSQYF
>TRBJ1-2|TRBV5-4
CASSLVGGAFRGYTF
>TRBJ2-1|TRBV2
CASSDRGGRAYNEQFF
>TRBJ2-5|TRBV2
CASRIDRTPETQYF
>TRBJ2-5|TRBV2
CASSGGSSETQYF
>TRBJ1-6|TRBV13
CASSSTGGGSPLHF
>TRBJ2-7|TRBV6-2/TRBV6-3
CASSWDRGSNEQYF
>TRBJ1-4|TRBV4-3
CASSLRANEKLFF
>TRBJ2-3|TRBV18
CASSPNRGATDTQYF
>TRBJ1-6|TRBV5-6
CASSTGLDLNSPLHF
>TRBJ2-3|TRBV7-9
CASSLRQGTDTQYF
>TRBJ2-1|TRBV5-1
CASSEGQFYNEQFF
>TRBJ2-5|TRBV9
CASSVRGTHQETQYF
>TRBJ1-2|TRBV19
CASSKGGLLYGYTF
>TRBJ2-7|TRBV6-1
CASTDRGGEQYF
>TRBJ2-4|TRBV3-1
CASSLPTSRGGNIQYF
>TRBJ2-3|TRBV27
CASSFLPPRLSTDTQYF
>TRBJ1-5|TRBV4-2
CAGSQEGPAQPQHF
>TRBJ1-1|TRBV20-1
CSANPTGGQGTEAFF
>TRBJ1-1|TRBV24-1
CATSDSSPEAEAFF
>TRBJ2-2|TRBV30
CAQGRGPGELFF
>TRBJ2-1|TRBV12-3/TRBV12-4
CATREQGVSYNEQFF
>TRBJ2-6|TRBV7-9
CASTPVSGANVLTF
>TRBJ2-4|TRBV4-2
CASSPERKNIQYF
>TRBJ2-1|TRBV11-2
CASSLVGRNQRYNEQFF
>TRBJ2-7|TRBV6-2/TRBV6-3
CATGLAASYEQYF
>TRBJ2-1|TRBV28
CASSSTSGQGYNEQFF
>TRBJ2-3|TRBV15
CATSRELADTDTQYF
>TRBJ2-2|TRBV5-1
CASSLLSIGGGELFF
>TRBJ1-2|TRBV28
CASIAGRNYGYTF
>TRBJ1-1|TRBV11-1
CASSLDEIGTAMNTEAFF
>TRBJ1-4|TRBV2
CASSRGQGTNEKLFF
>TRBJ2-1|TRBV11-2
CASSLATGTRNEQFF
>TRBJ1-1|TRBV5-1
CASSLDWGGSEAFF
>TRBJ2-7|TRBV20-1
CSARGTRKTERYEQYF
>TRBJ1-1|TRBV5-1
CASSNGHLNTEAFF
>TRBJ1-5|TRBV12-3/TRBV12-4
CASTLRDGRYQPQHF
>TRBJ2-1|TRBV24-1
CATSASGPSYNEQFF
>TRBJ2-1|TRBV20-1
CSATSGTSGSPDNEQFF
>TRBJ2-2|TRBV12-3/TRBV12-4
CASSLTGRTGELFF
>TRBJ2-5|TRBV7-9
CASSLGTSGNQETQYF
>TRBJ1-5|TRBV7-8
CASSLAVSPEGNQPQHF
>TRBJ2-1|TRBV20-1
CSARDLAGDYNEQFF
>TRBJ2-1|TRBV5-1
CTSSFASGLSYNEQFF
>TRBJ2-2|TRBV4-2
CASSQDQTSGTGELFF
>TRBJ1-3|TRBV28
CASRPPGGPGNTIYF